Listed below are T cell receptor beta chains from one sample, sequenced in a study of blood T cell repertoires in COVID-19. Sequenced by immunoSEQ multiplex PCR; TCRdb stores in-frame clones only, minus some. The data contain over 130,000 clones, about 80% of them singletons. Sequenced material: peripheral blood. All receptors come from a man in his fifties or sixties with acute or convalescent COVID-19. The CDR3 runs from the conserved cysteine through the conserved F or W. Each record gives: V gene, J gene, clone size, D gene, CDR3 DNA, CDR3 protein. D genes are given only for firm matches. Clone size appears in some rows only: once, few, many, or a class for an expanded clone.

>TRBV19|TRBJ2-2|few|TRBD2
TGTGCCAGTAGTCGGACTAGCGTGGGCGGGGAGCTGTTTTTT
CASSRTSVGGELFF
>TRBV14|TRBJ2-5|NA|TRBD1
TGTGCCAGCAGCCAAGCCCTCGGACAGGGAGAGACCCAGTACTTC
CASSQALGQGETQYF
>TRBV19|TRBJ1-2|NA|NA
TGTGCCAGTAGTACCACACAGGGTTGGATGAGCTACACCTTC
CASSTTQGWMSYTF
>TRBV19|TRBJ1-1|once|NA
TGTGCCAGTAGTGCAAGACAGAAGAACACTGAAGCTTTCTTT
CASSARQKNTEAFF
>TRBV3-1/TRBV3-2|TRBJ1-1|NA|NA
TGTGCCAGCAGCCGTCAGGACACTGAAGCTTTCTTT
CASSRQDTEAFF
>TRBV6-5|TRBJ2-1|NA|TRBD2
TGTGCCAGCAGGACTAGCGGGGGATCAGGTGAGCAGTTCTTC
CASRTSGGSGEQFF
>TRBV4-2|TRBJ2-2|NA|NA
TGTGCCAGCAGCCAAGATACCGGGACGAACACCGGGGAGCTGTTTTTT
CASSQDTGTNTGELFF
>TRBV29-1|TRBJ1-4|NA|NA
TGCAGCGCCTCACTCAGGGCTTCTGGGGATCCAACTAATGAAAAACTGTTTTTT
CSASLRASGDPTNEKLFF
>TRBV6-1|TRBJ1-1|NA|TRBD1
TGTGCCAGCAGTGAGGGACAGAGGAACACTGAAGCTTTCTTT
CASSEGQRNTEAFF
>TRBV6-5|TRBJ2-5|NA|NA
TGTGCCAGCGCGTTGGAGGCAGAGACCCAGTACTTC
CASALEAETQYF
>TRBV6-1|TRBJ2-1|NA|NA
TGTGCCAGCAGTGAACTGTACAATGAGCAGTTCTTC
CASSELYNEQFF
>TRBV12-3/TRBV12-4|TRBJ1-5|few|NA
TGTGCCAGCAGCCTACAGGGTTTTTCGCCCCAGCATTTT
CASSLQGFSPQHF
>TRBV6-5|TRBJ1-4|NA|NA
TGTGCCAGCATGAGACAGACTAATGAAAAACTGTTTTTT
CASMRQTNEKLFF
>TRBV3-1/TRBV3-2|TRBJ2-1|once|TRBD2
TGTGCCAGCAGCCCCCGACTAGCGGGGGTTCTCAGTGAGCAGTTCTTC
CASSPRLAGVLSEQFF
>TRBV5-4|TRBJ2-1|few|TRBD2
TGTGCCAGCAGCGGCGGGGGGGCCCCCTACAATGAGCAGTTCTTC
CASSGGGAPYNEQFF